The 28 T cell receptor beta chains in this list originate from one sample, sequenced in a study of blood T cell repertoires in COVID-19. Repertoires were generated with immunoSEQ multiplex PCR, while TCRdb's copy carries only in-frame clones and drops some. The sample consists of fewer than 200,000 clones, roughly 90% of them appearing once. Sample: peripheral blood. Every receptor here comes from a man younger than 30 with COVID-19, enrolled during active disease.

The rearrangement joins TRBV5-8 to TRBJ1-5, with TRBD1 identical over 11 bases. The CDR3 runs to 15 residues. With V trimmed by 2 bases and J by 7 bases, 5 bases remained unmatched. Germline loops: CDR1 SGHTS, CDR2 YDEGEE. For the CDR3, the DNA is TGTGCCAGCAGCTTAGGACAGGGGGCGGTACAGCCCCAGCATTTT. Its protein product is CASSLGQGAVQPQHF.

The chain employs TRBV6-5 and TRBJ2-1, with 14 bases that match TRBD2. Per the germline V gene, CDR1 is MNHEY and CDR2 is SVGAGI. The CDR3 is made up of 13 amino acids. After removal of 6 bases from V and 13 bases from J, the junction contained 5 bases not matched to a gene. Written as DNA, the CDR3 is TGTGCCAGCAGGGGACTAGCGGGAGCTATTCAGTTCTTC. Amino acid sequence: CASRGLAGAIQFF.

Concerning this clone itself: The CDR3 end shows no conserved phenylalanine or tryptophan, and so a read error is likely. The DNA is left out, because the CDR3 cannot be placed on it with certainty; the CDR3 is given as TCRdb lists it. The chain is built from TRBV4-3 and TRBJ1-1. The CDR3 has 13 amino acids, counting both end residues. Germline V gene sequence: CDR1 LGHNA, CDR2 YSLEER. The CDR3 reads CASSQGRRGGTRG.

V and J are TRBV4-3 and TRBJ2-1; D is ambiguous. V was cut by 1 base and J by 0 bases, with 7 bases left in between. This CDR3 region has 15 residues. The V gene's germline CDR1 is LGHNA and CDR2 YSLEER. In nucleotides, the CDR3 is TGCGCCAGCAGCCAAGCAGGCCACTCCTACAATGAGCAGTTCTTC. Translating gives CASSQAGHSYNEQFF.

The CDR3 here is CASSFGRTEAFF. The CDR3 coding sequence is TGTGCCAGCAGCTTCGGCAGGACTGAAGCTTTCTTT. V and J are TRBV5-4 and TRBJ1-1; no reliable D call. With 2 bases removed from V and 5 bases from J, the gap between germline ends came to 7 bases. In germline, CDR1 is SGHNT, CDR2 YYREEE (reference sequence). The CDR3 covers 12 residues.

Only one count was recorded for this clone. The DNA of the CDR3 is TGTGCCAGCAGTTACTCTTCAGGCCACTATGGCTACACCTTC. Protein product: CASSYSSGHYGYTF. The J gene is TRBJ1-2, the V gene TRBV6-6, with no clear D. Trimming removed 0 bases at V and 3 bases at J, with 8 bases between. Per the germline V gene, CDR1 is MNHNY and CDR2 is SVGAGI (reference sequence). This CDR3 spans 14 amino acids.

J is TRBJ2-7 and V is TRBV6-2 or TRBV6-3; perhaps TRBD1 as D (6 bases). The CDR3 is 14 amino acids. Germline lookup yields CDR1 MNHEY and CDR2 SVGEGT. Trimming took off 2 bases at V and 3 bases at J, with 11 bases between the two ends. The CDR3 coding sequence is TGTGCCAGCAGTTACGGGACATTAGGCTACGAGCAGTACTTC. This gives the protein CASSYGTLGYEQYF.

The V and J genes are TRBV3-1 (or the pseudogene TRBV3-2) and TRBJ2-1; D gene unclear. Trimming took off 1 base at V and 4 bases at J, with 8 bases between the two ends. The germline V gene encodes CDR1 LGHDT and CDR2 YNNKEL (reference sequence). This CDR3 is built from 14 residues. CDR3 in amino acids: CASSQGPVYNEQFF. In DNA, the CDR3 is TGTGCCAGCAGCCAAGGTCCCGTTTACAATGAGCAGTTCTTC.

A single count supports this clone. This chain uses TRBV5-1 with TRBJ2-1, with no clear D. V was pared by 2 bases and J by 3 bases, with 12 bases between. The CDR3 runs to 15 residues. The germline gives CDR1 SGHRS, CDR2 YFSETQ. The CDR3 sequence is CASSLGGGLYNEQFF. For the CDR3, the DNA is TGCGCCAGCAGCTTAGGTGGCGGCCTCTACAATGAGCAGTTCTTC. Full variable domain (outside the CDR3, taken from reference TRBV5-1 and TRBJ2-1): KAGVTQTPRYLIKTRGQQVTLSCSPISGHRSVSWYQQTPGQGLQFLFEYFSETQRNKGNFPGRFSGRQFSNSRSEMNVSTLELGDSALYLCASSLGGGLYNEQFFGPGTRLTVL.

The V call is TRBV7-6, the J call TRBJ1-5; 8 bases match TRBD1. The germline gives CDR1 SGHVS, CDR2 FNYEAQ. J gave up 0 bases and V 5 bases, and 12 bases lay outside the gene matches. The CDR3 spans 18 residues. The CDR3: CASSPTLGGQDSNQPQHF. CDR3 sequence (DNA): TGTGCCAGCAGCCCCACTTTGGGGGGACAGGATAGCAATCAGCCCCAGCATTTT.

This rearrangement joins TRBV11-2 to TRBJ2-1; 7 bases align to TRBD2. V gave up 1 base and J gave up 8 bases; unmatched junction bases: 8. Germline V gives CDR1 SGHAT, CDR2 FQNNGV. The CDR3 has 15 amino acids. CDR3 protein: CASSLALRREYEQFF. The CDR3 DNA sequence: TGTGCCAGCAGCTTAGCATTACGGCGGGAGTATGAGCAGTTCTTC. Together with reference TRBV11-2 and TRBJ2-1, the CDR3 gives the full variable domain: EAGVAQSPRYKIIEKRQSVAFWCNPISGHATLYWYQQILGQGPKLLIQFQNNGVVDDSQLPKDRFSAERLKGVDSTLKIQPAKLEDSAVYLCASSLALRREYEQFFGPGTRLTVL.

This rearrangement joins TRBV11-2 to TRBJ2-7, with a weak D call TRBD1 (6 bases). Germline CDR1 SGHAT, CDR2 FQNNGV. The CDR3 extends over 13 amino acids. Trimming pared 7 bases from V and 3 bases from J, leaving 13 bases between. This chain's CDR3 is CASTEGQFYEQYF. CDR3 bases: TGTGCCAGCACCGAAGGACAGTTCTACGAGCAGTACTTC.

The chain is built from TRBV6-5 and TRBJ1-2; D not resolved. Germline lookup yields CDR1 MNHEY and CDR2 SVGAGI. This CDR3 is 15 amino acids long. Trimming left V 8 bases short and J 7 bases short, with 23 bases between. The CDR3 sequence: CASPWYRSCAVGYTF. The CDR3 DNA follows: TGTGCCAGCCCATGGTATAGGTCTTGTGCGGTTGGCTACACCTTC.

V is TRBV27 and J is TRBJ1-6, with D possibly being TRBD1 (5 bases). CDR1 MNHEY and CDR2 SMNVEV come from the germline V gene (reference sequence). CDR3 length: 17 amino acids. V was pared by 6 bases and J by 0 bases, with 15 bases between. The CDR3, as DNA: TGTGCCAGCAGGGCACAGGATTTGAGCTCCTATAATTCACCCCTCCACTTT. Amino acids: CASRAQDLSSYNSPLHF.

This chain links TRBV27 with TRBJ2-7; 12 nucleotides line up with TRBD2. Trimming took 5 bases from V and 4 from J; bases not matched to a gene: 6. Germline CDR1 reads MNHEY; CDR2 reads SMNVEV (reference sequence). The CDR3 runs 15 residues. The CDR3 loop is CASSAGLAGYYEQYF. CDR3 nucleotide sequence: TGTGCCAGCAGTGCCGGACTAGCGGGATATTACGAGCAGTACTTC.

The chain couples TRBV6-6 to TRBJ1-1; D possibly corresponds to TRBD1 (5 bases). CDR1 and CDR2 (germline): MNHNY, SVGAGI (reference sequence). Between the trimmed V and J ends, which lost 2 bases and 2 bases, there was a span of 9 bases. The CDR3 has 14 amino acids. The CDR3, as DNA: TGTGCCAGCAGTTACCCCGACAGAAACACTGAAGCTTTCTTT. Translating gives CASSYPDRNTEAFF.

This chain connects TRBV7-2 to TRBJ2-7, with D perhaps matching TRBD1 (6 bases). The CDR3 contains 15 residues. Germline-derived CDR1 and CDR2 are SGHTA and FQGNSA. Trimming stripped 5 bases from V and 5 bases from J, with 19 bases between. The CDR3 sequence is CASSPERGGFDEQYF. The CDR3 region has the DNA TGTGCCAGCAGCCCGGAAAGAGGGGGTTTCGACGAGCAGTACTTC. Based on the CDR3 plus reference TRBV7-2 and TRBJ2-7, the full variable domain is GAGVSQSPSNKVTEKGKDVELRCDPISGHTALYWYRQSLGQGLEFLIYFQGNSAPDKSGLPSDRFSAERTGGSVSTLTIQRTQQEDSAVYLCASSPERGGFDEQYFGPGTRLTVT.

V and J are TRBV7-8 and TRBJ2-1, with D possibly matching TRBD2 (5 bases). The CDR3 is made up of 13 amino acids. V was pared by 5 bases and J by 6 bases, with 11 bases between. From germline, CDR1 is SGHVS and CDR2 FQNEAQ. For the CDR3, the DNA is TGTGCCAGCAGCGCAGCGAGCGGCAATGAGCAGTTCTTC. This codes for CASSAASGNEQFF.

The chain combines TRBV9 with TRBJ2-1, with D maybe TRBD2 (6 bases). The CDR3 covers 16 residues. The germline gives CDR1 SGDLS, CDR2 YYNGEE. Trimming took off 0 bases at V and 0 bases at J, with 10 bases between the two ends. The CDR3, as DNA: TGTGCCAGCAGCGTAGATCTAGCGAGCTCCTACAATGAGCAGTTCTTC. This sequence encodes CASSVDLASSYNEQFF.

The chain uses TRBV28 and TRBJ2-1; D not certain. The CDR3 has 12 residues. V was cut by 5 bases and J by 7 bases, with 9 bases left in between. From germline, CDR1 is MDHEN and CDR2 SYDVKM. DNA for the CDR3: TGTGCCAGCAGTCCTCTTCTGAATGAGCAGTTCTTC. As protein: CASSPLLNEQFF.

A single count supports this clone. The V gene is TRBV7-3, the J gene TRBJ2-7, with D unclear. The CDR3 sequence is 15 residues long. The germline gives CDR1 SGHTA, CDR2 FQGTGA. Trimming removed 2 bases from V and 0 bases from J, with 11 bases in between. CDR3 sequence: CASSLSPAGSYEQYF. CDR3 nucleotide sequence: TGTGCCAGCAGCTTATCCCCGGCAGGCTCCTACGAGCAGTACTTC.

The CDR3 loop is CASGLVPGLAGGPNEQFF. In nucleotides, the CDR3 is TGTGCTAGTGGTTTGGTGCCAGGATTAGCGGGAGGGCCGAATGAGCAGTTCTTC. The chain has TRBV12-5 and TRBJ2-1; 11 bases agree with TRBD2. The CDR3 spans 18 residues. The trim removed 0 bases at V and 7 bases at J, leaving 11 bases unmatched. Germline V lookup: CDR1 LGHNT, CDR2 FRNRAP.

V gene TRBV5-1 combines with J gene TRBJ2-7; no definite D call. Trimming took 4 bases from V and 2 from J, leaving 13 bases between them. The CDR3 runs 14 residues. Germline CDR1 reads SGHRS; CDR2 reads YFSETQ. The CDR3 DNA follows: TGCGCCAGCAGCCCATTTTCAGGTCCCTACGAGCAGTACTTC. It codes for CASSPFSGPYEQYF.

V is TRBV20-1 and J is TRBJ2-7, with D perhaps TRBD2 (5 bases). V lost 3 bases to trimming and J lost 2 bases, with 8 bases between them. Germline values: CDR1 DFQATT, CDR2 SNEGSKA (reference sequence). The CDR3 spans 12 residues. CDR3 protein: CSASWRAYEQYF. The CDR3 nucleotides read TGCAGTGCTAGTTGGCGGGCCTACGAGCAGTACTTC.

The chain links TRBV9 to TRBJ2-7; 10 bases agree with TRBD1. Germline V gene data show CDR1 as SGDLS and CDR2 as YYNGEE. The CDR3 runs 15 residues. Trimming cost V 3 bases and J 5 bases; bases outside gene matches: 8. The CDR3 here is CASSAEGQGIDEQYF. For the CDR3, the DNA is TGTGCCAGCAGCGCAGAGGGACAGGGGATAGACGAGCAGTACTTC.

The gene calls are TRBV28 and TRBJ1-5, with D perhaps matching TRBD1 (6 bases). Trimming stripped 1 base from V and 10 bases from J, with 14 bases between. The CDR3 runs 14 residues. Germline V gene sequence: CDR1 MDHEN, CDR2 SYDVKM. CDR3: CASSLLGGDGPQHF. CDR3 nucleotides: TGTGCCAGCAGTTTATTAGGGGGTGACGGTCCCCAGCATTTT.

This clone has just one count. This chain links TRBV11-2 with TRBJ1-6; a possible D gene is TRBD1 (5 bases). Germline V CDR1 and CDR2: SGHAT, FQNNGV. The CDR3 is made up of 14 amino acids. Trimming stripped 1 base from V and 7 bases from J, with 8 bases between. The CDR3 sequence: CASSLVGQNSPLHF. Here the CDR3 DNA reads TGTGCCAGCAGCTTAGTGGGGCAAAATTCACCCCTCCACTTT.

The chain employs TRBV25-1 and TRBJ2-7, with D possibly matching TRBD1 (5 bases). V was shortened by 8 bases and J by 9 bases, with 20 bases between the two germline ends. The CDR3 runs 13 residues. CDR1 and CDR2 from the germline V gene are MGHDK and SYGVNS. CDR3 region: CASGTGEVVGQYF. CDR3 nucleotide sequence: TGTGCCAGCGGCACAGGCGAGGTGGTCGGGCAGTACTTC.